Following are 22 T cell receptor beta chains from one sample sequenced in a study of blood T cells in healthy people across ages. Together with a sample-barcoded 5' primer, a J-beta primer mix was included in a second PCR lasting about 7 to 12 cycles. TCRdb itself ran the 5' RACE reads through MiXCR, one entry per CDR3 protein. The sample holds nearly 800,000 distinct CDR3 sequences; around 25% are singletons and the top ten take under 4.5%. The data also belong to a second study, concerning T cells of mothers and their children.

Sequenced sample: blood. The receptors derive from a boy aged 5-17 years in good health.

This clonotype was seen a handful of times. V and J are TRBV24-1 and TRBJ1-2, with TRBD1 matching over 8 bases. Trimming removed 5 bases from V and 3 bases from J; junction bases left unmatched: 7. There are 15 residues in the CDR3. Per germline, CDR1 KGHDR and CDR2 SFDVKD. In DNA, the CDR3 is TGTGCCACCAGTGCCTGGACAGGGCGGGACTATGGCTACACCTTC. Its translation: CATSAWTGRDYGYTF.

The chain links TRBV4-1 to TRBJ1-2, with 8 positions matching TRBD1. This CDR3 contains 18 residues. Germline CDR1 is MGHRA and CDR2 is YSYEKL. With V trimmed by 1 base and J by 3 bases, 13 bases remained unmatched. The CDR3 DNA is TGCGCCAGCAGCCAAGTTTTGAAGACAGGGGAGTGGGACTATGGCTACACCTTC. This codes for CASSQVLKTGEWDYGYTF.

This clonotype was recorded only once. DNA of the CDR3: TGTGCCAGCAGCCAACTTTTAGCGGGGCCCTACGAGCAGTACTTC. This sequence encodes CASSQLLAGPYEQYF. V usage is TRBV4-2 and J usage is TRBJ2-7; 8 nucleotides match TRBD2. The CDR3 extends over 15 amino acids. CDR1 LGHNA and CDR2 YNFKEQ come from the germline V gene. J lost 2 bases, V lost 2 bases, and 5 bases had no gene match.

V gene TRBV28 combines with J gene TRBJ1-3; a weak D match, TRBD1 (5 bases). Trimming pared 6 bases from V and 2 bases from J, leaving 8 bases between. Germline values: CDR1 MDHEN, CDR2 SYDVKM. This CDR3 has 13 residues. The CDR3 protein is CASSTGTGNTIYF. The CDR3 nucleotides are TGTGCCAGCAGCACAGGAACTGGAAACACCATATATTTT.

The CDR3: CASSFSTAIAGSTDTQYF. The CDR3 nucleotides read TGTGCCAGCAGTTTCTCCACCGCGATAGCGGGGAGCACAGATACGCAGTATTTT. The J gene is TRBJ2-3, the V gene TRBV6-2 or TRBV6-3, with 8 bases that match TRBD2. Germline CDR1 reads MNHEY; CDR2 reads SVGEGT. There are 18 residues in the CDR3. Trimming removed 4 bases from V and 0 bases from J; junction bases left unmatched: 12.

The table lists this clonotype with a few counts. V gene TRBV27 combines with J gene TRBJ2-1; D remains ambiguous. The CDR3 extends over 17 amino acids. V was pared by 1 base and J by 3 bases, with 16 bases between. CDR1 and CDR2 (germline): MNHEY, SMNVEV (reference sequence). Written as DNA, the CDR3 is TGTGCCAGCAGTTTATTTGTGGTCGATCAAGACTACAATGAGCAGTTCTTC. Translating gives CASSLFVVDQDYNEQFF.

This chain joins TRBV5-1 and TRBJ2-2, with D perhaps TRBD1 or TRBD2 (6 bases each). Looked up from germline, CDR1 is SGHRS and CDR2 is YFSETQ. V was clipped by 0 bases and J by 5 bases, with 11 bases between them. The CDR3 totals 15 residues. The CDR3 nucleotides read TGCGCCAGCAGCTTGGTTCGGGGGCAGACCGGGGAGCTGTTTTTT. Translated, it gives CASSLVRGQTGELFF.

The rearrangement uses TRBV19 and TRBJ2-7; TRBD1 or TRBD2 may be the D gene (5 bases each). The CDR3 length is 13 residues. The V gene's germline CDR1 is LNHDA and CDR2 SQIVND (reference sequence). V lost 6 bases to trimming and J lost 4 bases, with 13 bases between them. In DNA form, the CDR3 reads TGTGCCAGTAGGAAAGGGGCGGGTTACGAGCAGTACTTC. Translated: CASRKGAGYEQYF.

This chain connects TRBV19 to TRBJ2-6; D gene unclear. CDR3 length: 15 amino acids. The germline V gene has CDR1 LNHDA and CDR2 SQIVND (reference sequence). Trimming cost V 7 bases and J 2 bases, with 12 bases left between them. CDR3 coding DNA: TGTGCCAGTACCCTAACGTCAGCTGGGGCCAACGTCCTGACTTTC. Its translation: CASTLTSAGANVLTF.

This clonotype appeared a few times. The genes are TRBV7-2 and TRBJ2-5; 11 positions agree with TRBD2. The DNA end is a closer match to TRBJ2-1, so the J assignment may be wrong. The germline V gene encodes CDR1 SGHTA and CDR2 FQGNSA. The CDR3 is made up of 17 amino acids. The CDR3 region has the DNA TGTGCCAGCAGCTTCCCGACTAGCGGGACAGGTTACAATGAGCAGTTCTTC. The encoded protein is CASSFPTSGTGYNEQFF.

The chain carries TRBV20-1 and TRBJ2-1, with 8 nucleotides matching TRBD1. The CDR3 length is 16 residues. CDR1 is DFQATT, CDR2 SNEGSKA, per germline (reference sequence). V dropped 6 bases and J dropped 1; count of bases not matched to a gene: 11. CDR3 sequence reads: CSAHSQGVGSYNEQFF. The CDR3 nucleotides read TGCAGTGCCCATTCACAGGGGGTAGGATCCTACAATGAGCAGTTCTTC.

This chain joins TRBV29-1 and TRBJ2-7, with TRBD2 identical over 7 bases. The CDR3 extends over 13 amino acids. Per the germline V gene, CDR1 is SQVTM and CDR2 is ANQGSEA. The ends lost 4 bases at V and 2 bases at J; junction bases unmatched: 5. CDR3 DNA: TGCAGCGTTGTTGGGAGGGTAACCTACGAGCAGTACTTC. Its translation is CSVVGRVTYEQYF.

This sequence joins TRBV27 and TRBJ2-4; a weak D match, TRBD2 (6 bases). Trimming shortened V by 0 bases and J by 7 bases, and 10 bases separated the two germline ends. Germline loops: CDR1 MNHEY, CDR2 SMNVEV (reference sequence). CDR3 length: 14 amino acids. The CDR3 sequence: CASSLSAGKNIQYF. The CDR3 nucleotides read TGTGCCAGCAGTTTATCTGCGGGAAAGAACATTCAGTACTTC.

The gene calls are TRBV29-1 and TRBJ2-3; 7 bases match TRBD1. With 5 bases clipped from V and 0 bases from J, the junction kept 11 bases outside the gene matches. CDR1 is SQVTM, CDR2 ANQGSEA, per germline. CDR3 length: 16 residues. The CDR3 sequence: CSVPSTGHHSTDTQYF. The CDR3 DNA is TGCAGCGTTCCCTCGACAGGGCACCATAGCACAGATACGCAGTATTTT.

A few counts support this clonotype. The rearrangement uses TRBV6-1 and TRBJ2-5, with D perhaps matching TRBD2 (6 bases). The J call may not be correct, given that the DNA end is closer to TRBJ2-1. The CDR3 runs to 13 residues. The germline CDR1 and CDR2 sequences are MNHNS and SASEGT. The DNA of the CDR3 is TGTGCCAGCAGCAAGGGAGGCTGGAATGAGCAGTTCTTC. This encodes CASSKGGWNEQFF.

This clonotype appeared a few times. V and J are TRBV5-5 and TRBJ2-3; 9 bases line up with TRBD1. V shed 2 bases and J 3 bases; nucleotides not matched to a gene: 7. This CDR3 comprises 16 residues. The germline V gene has CDR1 SGHKS and CDR2 YYEKEE (reference sequence). For the CDR3, the DNA is TGTGCCAGCAGCTTCCTCGGGACAGGGCTGACAGATACGCAGTATTTT. Amino acids: CASSFLGTGLTDTQYF.

The chain employs TRBV5-1 and TRBJ2-1; 8 nucleotides align to TRBD1. CDR1 is SGHRS and CDR2 is YFSETQ in the germline V gene. The CDR3 is 15 amino acids. Trimming at V came to 4 bases and at J to 8 bases, leaving 11 bases not matched to a gene. CDR3 sequence reads: CASSPRTGMGHEQFF. Written as DNA, the CDR3 is TGCGCCAGCAGCCCACGGACAGGGATGGGTCATGAGCAGTTCTTC.

This clonotype was detected only a few times. This chain uses TRBV7-9 with TRBJ2-3; 13 bases are shared with TRBD2. The CDR3 runs 17 residues. Germline V CDR1 and CDR2: SEHNR, FQNEAQ (reference sequence). The J segment lost 5 bases and the V segment lost 4 bases, leaving 9 bases of the junction unmatched. The CDR3, as DNA: TGTGCCAGCAGCTCCCCCACTAGCGGGAGGGCCGTAGATACGCAGTATTTT. Its translation: CASSSPTSGRAVDTQYF.

This chain links TRBV20-1 with TRBJ2-7; 8 positions agree with TRBD1. CDR1 and CDR2 from the germline V gene are DFQATT and SNEGSKA (reference sequence). The CDR3 consists of 9 residues. The V gene end was trimmed by 6 bases and the J gene end by 11 bases; junction bases not matched to a gene: 3. CDR3 in DNA: TGCAGTGCCCAACAGGGGGAGTACTTC. This translates into CSAQQGEYF.

In its sample, this clonotype was seen a few times. J is TRBJ2-7 and V is TRBV6-5; D unresolved. The CDR3 spans 16 residues. V dropped 0 bases and J dropped 0 bases, with 12 bases sitting between them. Germline V gene lookup returns CDR1 MNHEY and CDR2 SVGAGI. CDR3 in amino acids: CASSYSGGSNSYEQYF. The CDR3 nucleotides are TGTGCCAGCAGTTACTCTGGCGGATCGAACTCCTACGAGCAGTACTTC.

This clonotype was recorded a few times. The chain is built from TRBV9 and TRBJ2-5, with a tentative D call TRBD2 (6 bases). The J call may not be correct, given that the DNA end is closer to TRBJ2-1. CDR1 is SGDLS and CDR2 is YYNGEE in the germline V gene. The CDR3 consists of 16 residues. CDR3 loop: CASSVGTKGRNNEQFF. The CDR3 bases are TGTGCCAGCAGCGTAGGGACTAAAGGCCGGAACAATGAGCAGTTCTTC.

This clonotype was counted a few times. Sequence at one end of the junction differs from germline and may be a read error. The CDR3 loop is CASSQDLAGELDTQYF. In nucleotides, the CDR3 is TGCGCCAGCAGCCAAGATCTAGCGGGAGAGCTAGATACGCAGTACTTT. The chain uses TRBV4-3 and TRBJ2-3; 10 nucleotides agree with TRBD2. This CDR3 is built from 16 residues. The germline V gene encodes CDR1 LGHNA and CDR2 YSLEER.